The 29 T cell receptor beta chains reported below all come from one sample, sequenced in a study of CD8 T cells in ankylosing spondylitis. Findings of the study overall: Apparently characteristic of ankylosing spondylitis blood was a TCR beta motif (eight highly homologous variants).

No antigen has been assigned to these receptors. TCRdb re-called the 5' RACE reads through MiXCR, storing one row per CDR3 protein. The sample includes roughly 450,000 distinct CDR3 sequences, roughly 27% seen only once; the top ten take 0.75% to 0.9%. The sample taken for sequencing was blood, either unsorted or a sorted T cell fraction (not recorded which). The receptors stem from a male donor with ankylosing spondylitis.

In its sample, this clonotype was seen a few times. The rearrangement uses TRBV12-3 or TRBV12-4 and TRBJ2-1; D remains unclear. This CDR3 spans 13 amino acids. Trimming removed 3 bases at V and 4 bases at J, with 7 bases between. The CDR3 loop reads CASSFKGYNEQFF. The CDR3, as DNA: TGTGCCAGCAGTTTTAAAGGTTACAATGAGCAGTTCTTC.

The V and J genes are TRBV19 and TRBJ1-6; 7 bases map to TRBD1. The V gene's germline CDR1 is LNHDA and CDR2 SQIVND (reference sequence). J lost 10 bases, V lost 4 bases, and 10 bases had no gene match. CDR3 length equals 15 residues. CDR3: CASSTSTGTGSPLHF. The CDR3 DNA is TGTGCCAGTAGTACCTCGACAGGGACGGGATCACCCCTCCACTTT.

CDR3: CAWKLRGTDTQYF. The CDR3, as DNA: TGTGCCTGGAAATTGCGAGGCACAGATACGCAGTATTTT. V is TRBV30 and J is TRBJ2-3, with unresolved D. V lost 4 bases, J lost 1 base, and 9 bases lay in between. Germline CDR1 and CDR2: GTSNPN and SVGIG (reference sequence). The CDR3 covers 13 residues.

The chain has TRBV27 and TRBJ2-1, with 8 bases lining up with TRBD2. Germline CDR1 is MNHEY and CDR2 is SMNVEV (reference sequence). The CDR3 spans 16 residues. With V trimmed by 4 bases and J by 0 bases, 5 bases remained unmatched. The CDR3 nucleotides are TGTGCCAGCAGTTATTCCCGGGGGGGCTCCTACAATGAGCAGTTCTTC. Translating gives CASSYSRGGSYNEQFF.

This clonotype was picked up a small number of times. This sequence joins TRBV28 and TRBJ2-2; D is ambiguous. V dropped 7 bases and J dropped 4 bases, with 7 bases sitting between them. The germline CDR1 and CDR2 sequences are MDHEN and SYDVKM. CDR3 length equals 12 residues. The CDR3 coding sequence is TGTGCCAGCAACCGCTTCACCGGGGAGCTGTTTTTT. Its translation: CASNRFTGELFF.

The chain links TRBV24-1 to TRBJ2-5, with 10 bases fitting TRBD2. The J segment lost 2 bases and the V segment lost 3 bases, leaving 11 bases of the junction unmatched. CDR3 size: 18 residues. Germline CDR1 is KGHDR and CDR2 is SFDVKD. The CDR3 DNA reads as TGTGCCACCAGTGATCGTCCTAGCGGGAGCGTCCGTCAAGAGACCCAGTACTTC. Translated, it gives CATSDRPSGSVRQETQYF.

The chain recombines TRBV16 with TRBJ1-1, with 7 positions matching TRBD1. V lost 4 bases, J lost 7 bases, and 3 bases stayed unmatched. The germline V gene has CDR1 KGHSY and CDR2 FQNENV. The CDR3 is 12 residues long. The CDR3 here is CASSPQGYEAFF. CDR3 nucleotides: TGTGCCAGCAGCCCACAGGGGTATGAAGCTTTCTTT.

This clonotype was detected ten times or more. The chain carries TRBV12-3 or TRBV12-4 and TRBJ1-4, with TRBD1 matching 7 bases. There are 14 residues in the CDR3. Trimming at V came to 5 bases and at J to 7 bases, leaving 7 bases not matched to a gene. CDR3 region: CASSPGQNTEKLFF. CDR3 nucleotide sequence: TGTGCCAGCAGTCCGGGACAGAATACTGAAAAACTGTTTTTT.

This clonotype was counted a few times. The chain employs TRBV20-1 and TRBJ2-1; D perhaps matches TRBD2 (6 bases). With 3 bases removed from V and 7 bases from J, the gap between germline ends came to 10 bases. Germline V lookup: CDR1 DFQATT, CDR2 SNEGSKA (reference sequence). CDR3 length: 12 residues. Written as DNA, the CDR3 is TGCAGTGCTAGTGGAGGGTGGAATGAGCAGTTCTTC. Its protein is CSASGGWNEQFF.

This clonotype appeared once. The J gene is TRBJ2-2, the V gene TRBV5-4, with 10 bases aligning to TRBD1. The germline V gene encodes CDR1 SGHNT and CDR2 YYREEE (reference sequence). The CDR3 extends over 16 amino acids. Losses at the gene ends were 4 bases for V and 7 bases for J; bases not matched to a gene: 10. CDR3 sequence: CASSPKGQGWDGELFF. The CDR3 DNA reads TGTGCCAGCAGCCCGAAGGGACAGGGGTGGGACGGGGAGCTGTTTTTT. The variable domain in full, with the rest retrieved from reference TRBV5-4 and TRBJ2-2, is ETGVTQSPTHLIKTRGQQVTLRCSSQSGHNTVSWYQQALGQGPQFIFQYYREEENGRGNFPPRFSGLQFPNYSSELNVNALELDDSALYLCASSPKGQGWDGELFFGEGSRLTVL.

CDR3 sequence reads: CASSKGLAGGKYEQYF. The CDR3 DNA follows: TGTGCCAGCAGCAAGGGACTAGCGGGAGGGAAGTACGAGCAGTACTTC. The chain combines TRBV12-3 or TRBV12-4 with TRBJ2-7; TRBD2 matches at 16 bases. V was pared by 6 bases and J by 4 bases, with 6 bases of the junction left unmatched. The CDR3 extends over 16 amino acids.

This clonotype was seen a few times. This rearrangement joins TRBV12-3 or TRBV12-4 to TRBJ1-1; maybe TRBD1 (6 bases). The length of the CDR3 is 19 residues. V shed 5 bases and J shed 0 bases, with 25 bases lying between them. The CDR3 region is CASSPRTVGINPMNTEAFF. In DNA, the CDR3 is TGTGCCAGCAGTCCCAGGACAGTCGGCATTAATCCAATGAACACTGAAGCTTTCTTT.

This clonotype turned up a few times. V and J are TRBV7-2 and TRBJ2-1; D possibly corresponds to TRBD2 (5 bases). CDR3 size: 15 residues. The ends were cut back, 3 bases at V and 9 bases at J, with 18 bases in the middle. Germline V lookup: CDR1 SGHTA, CDR2 FQGNSA. As DNA, the CDR3 is TGTGCCAGCAGCTTTGGTAGGACTGTCGGGCGTGAGCAGTTCTTC. Amino acid sequence: CASSFGRTVGREQFF.

The gene calls are TRBV3-1 and TRBJ2-7; 11 positions match TRBD2. The CDR3 spans 15 residues. Germline V CDR1 and CDR2: LGHDT, YNNKEL (reference sequence). V shed 4 bases, J shed 3 bases, and the junction held 5 bases outside the gene matches. The CDR3 is CASSPGLAENYEQYV. Here the CDR3 DNA reads TGTGCCAGCAGCCCGGGACTAGCGGAGAACTACGAGCAGTACGTC.

This clonotype was counted only a few times. The chain links TRBV25-1 to TRBJ2-1; TRBD1 is a possible D gene (5 bases). CDR1 and CDR2 from the germline V gene are MGHDK and SYGVNS. The length of the CDR3 is 16 residues. V dropped 1 base and J dropped 2 bases, with 12 bases sitting between them. The chain's CDR3 is CASSESWQGAYNEQFF. The CDR3 nucleotides are TGTGCCAGCAGTGAATCTTGGCAGGGTGCCTACAATGAGCAGTTCTTC.

At least ten counts were recorded for this clonotype. The chain carries TRBV12-3 or TRBV12-4 and TRBJ1-5; no reliable D call. This CDR3 has 11 amino acids. V lost 5 bases, J lost 8 bases, and 7 bases lay in between. The CDR3 is CASSVGKPQHF. In DNA, the CDR3 is TGTGCCAGCAGTGTCGGAAAGCCCCAGCATTTT.

This chain links TRBV2 with TRBJ2-1, with 8 positions matching TRBD2. The germline V gene encodes CDR1 SNHLY and CDR2 FYNNEI. This CDR3 has 14 amino acids. V lost 8 bases to trimming and J lost 2 bases; unmatched junction nucleotides: 5. The CDR3 DNA follows: TGTGCCAGCCTAGCGGGTGTGGCCTACAATGAGCAGTTCTTC. Its translation is CASLAGVAYNEQFF.

This rearrangement joins TRBV21-1 to TRBJ2-7; the table calls TRBD1, which could not be checked here. TRBV21-1 is labeled a pseudogene. The length of the CDR3 is 17 residues. Here the CDR3 reads CASSKVRDRLGTYEQYV. CDR3 coding DNA: TGTGCCAGCAGCAAAGTCCGGGACCGCCTAGGGACCTACGAGCAGTACGTC.

This clonotype has just a few counts. The rearrangement joins TRBV3-1 to TRBJ2-5; a weak D match, TRBD2 (5 bases). The CDR3 spans 15 residues. In germline, CDR1 is LGHDT, CDR2 YNNKEL (reference sequence). V shed 0 bases and J shed 4 bases, with 12 bases lying between them. The CDR3 here is CASSQDDGRGETQYF. In DNA form, the CDR3 reads TGTGCCAGCAGCCAAGACGACGGCCGGGGAGAGACCCAGTACTTC.

This chain uses TRBV20-1 with TRBJ2-3, with TRBD2 matching over 11 bases. Germline assignment: CDR1 DFQATT and CDR2 SNEGSKA (reference sequence). V lost 6 bases, J lost 3 bases, and 11 bases stayed unmatched. CDR3 size: 16 residues. The CDR3 DNA follows: TGCAGTGCGCTACCGTTACTAGCGGGAGTGACAGATACGCAGTATTTT. Translation gives CSALPLLAGVTDTQYF.

The chain combines TRBV2 with TRBJ2-2, with D maybe TRBD2 (6 bases). V lost 7 bases and J 7 bases, leaving 16 bases between the germline ends. The germline gives CDR1 SNHLY, CDR2 FYNNEI. The CDR3 consists of 14 residues. CDR3 nucleotide sequence: TGTGCCAGCACCGATCCGAATAGCGGCGGGGAGCTGTTTTTT. Translated, it gives CASTDPNSGGELFF.

Remarks on this clonotype: The junction shows a germline mismatch at one end, possibly a read error. The chain links TRBV19 to TRBJ2-1, with 11 bases matching TRBD2. The CDR3 contains 15 residues. From germline, CDR1 is LNHDA and CDR2 SQIVND (reference sequence). This chain's CDR3 is CASSIAGGPNNEQFF. The DNA of the CDR3 is TGTGCCAGTAGCATAGCGGGAGGGCCGAACAATGAGCAGTTCTTC.

CDR3 DNA sequence: TGTGCCAGCAGCCCACTTAGGTTCGACGGTGGCGGGGAGCTGTTTTTT. This sequence encodes CASSPLRFDGGGELFF. The rearrangement uses TRBV7-8 and TRBJ2-2; D uncertain. Germline CDR1 is SGHVS and CDR2 is FQNEAQ. This CDR3 spans 16 amino acids. Trimming took off 5 bases at V and 7 bases at J, with 20 bases between the two ends.

This clonotype was found a few times. The CDR3 is CSAEGLAFTGELFF. Here the CDR3 DNA reads TGCAGTGCAGAGGGACTAGCGTTCACCGGGGAGCTGTTTTTT. J is TRBJ2-2 and V is TRBV20-1; 10 bases are a match to TRBD2. The germline V gene has CDR1 DFQATT and CDR2 SNEGSKA (reference sequence). The CDR3 consists of 14 residues. The trim removed 6 bases at V and 4 bases at J, leaving 5 bases unmatched.

The chain employs TRBV12-3 or TRBV12-4 and TRBJ1-2; D not resolved. This CDR3 is 15 amino acids long. V was trimmed by 6 bases and J by 2 bases, leaving 16 bases between them. CDR3 sequence (DNA): TGTGCCAGCAGCCCGAATAATGAGCAAAACTATGGCTACACCTTC. Translated, it gives CASSPNNEQNYGYTF.

There are a few counts of this clonotype. The chain recombines TRBV20-1 with TRBJ2-3, with TRBD2 identical over 13 bases. The CDR3 length is 16 residues. Germline CDR1 reads DFQATT; CDR2 reads SNEGSKA (reference sequence). V was clipped by 5 bases and J by 4 bases; unmatched bases: 9. For the CDR3, the DNA is TGCAGTGCTCCCCGGACTAGCGGGAGTTACTCAGATACGCAGTATTTT. It is translated as CSAPRTSGSYSDTQYF.

This clonotype was detected a few times. The chain uses TRBV7-2 and TRBJ2-1, with 13 bases aligning to TRBD2. Germline trimming cut 6 bases from V and 7 bases from J; bases unmatched to any gene: 6. The CDR3 runs 15 residues. CDR1 and CDR2 from the germline V gene are SGHTA and FQGNSA. The CDR3 nucleotides read TGTGCCAGCAGTCCTACTAGCGGGAGGGGGAATGAGCAGTTCTTC. Amino acids: CASSPTSGRGNEQFF.

V usage is TRBV29-1 and J usage is TRBJ2-3; D gene unclear. Germline-derived CDR1 and CDR2 are SQVTM and ANQGSEA. V lost 2 bases, J lost 4 bases, and 10 bases lay in between. The CDR3 spans 13 residues. CDR3 amino acids: CSVEYVSADTQYF. CDR3 bases: TGCAGCGTTGAATATGTGAGTGCAGATACGCAGTATTTT.

This chain links TRBV12-3 or TRBV12-4 with TRBJ2-1, with 11 nucleotides matching TRBD1. The CDR3 spans 15 residues. After removal of 5 bases from V and 7 bases from J, the junction contained 7 bases not matched to a gene. The CDR3 protein is CASSPSGQGANEQFF. As DNA, the CDR3 is TGTGCCAGCAGTCCTTCAGGACAGGGGGCAAATGAGCAGTTCTTC.